Given below is one TCR beta chain in context. The target antigen is unknown. Samples: about 28 days before transplant, then days 30, 100 and 180 after. This sample is part of a study of T cell clonotyping in hematopoietic cell transplantation. The V end was cut by 6 bases, the J end by 7 bases, with 16 bases between. Germline-derived CDR1 and CDR2 are SQVTM and ANQGSEA. There are 13 residues in the CDR3. Notes on the study in general: At the given depth, recipient repertoires were over 95% de novo clonotypes.

TCRdb's table, derived via immunoSEQ multiplex PCR, lists solely in-frame clones and lacks some. Of 7,000 to 10,000 clones listed, about 60% are singletons. The rearrangement uses TRBV29-1 and TRBJ1-5; D not certain. The material sequenced was peripheral blood mononuclear cells, taken 100 days after allogeneic stem cell transplant. The TCR comes from a male patient over 55 who had an allogeneic stem cell transplant from an unrelated donor, so the T cells may come from the graft donor. Some clones in this sample may be carry-over from other donors' samples. CDR3: CSVTQTLDQPQHF. As DNA, the CDR3 is TGCAGCGTGACACAGACCTTGGACCAGCCCCAGCATTTT. Together with reference TRBV29-1 and TRBJ1-5, the CDR3 gives the full variable domain: SAVISQKPSRDICQRGTSLTIQCQVDSQVTMMFWYRQQPGQSLTLIATANQGSEATYESGFVIDKFPISRPNLTFSTLTVSNMSPEDSSIYLCSVTQTLDQPQHFGDGTRLSIL.